This T cell receptor beta chain comes out of a study of cytomegalovirus exposure and HLA in healthy donors. A multiplex PCR was run with 60 Vbeta primers and 13 Jbeta primers. Clones were sequenced by immunoSEQ multiplex PCR, and TCRdb holds only the in-frame ones, with some missing. Of 150,000 to 200,000 clones in the sample, roughly 80% are singletons; the top ten hold 3.1%. There are 17 residues in the CDR3. The germline V gene encodes CDR1 MDHEN and CDR2 SYDVKM. V lost 10 bases, J lost 2 bases, and 15 bases stayed unmatched. The V and J genes are TRBV28 and TRBJ1-2; 11 bases map to TRBD1. The clonotype was recovered from a male donor in good health and CMV-seronegative. The sequencing input was PBMCs. The CDR3 loop is CATTRAGQGAKNYGYTF. The DNA for the CDR3 is TGTGCCACCACTCGGGCCGGACAGGGGGCAAAAAACTATGGCTACACCTTC.